A selection of T cell receptor beta chains follows, all from one sample in a study of blood T cell repertoires in COVID-19. The table came from immunoSEQ multiplex PCR; TCRdb's copy has only in-frame clones and leaves some out. The sample lists 400,000 to 500,000 clones; around nine tenths were seen once. The sequenced sample was PBMCs or T cells enriched from blood (not recorded which). The receptors derive from a woman between 40 and 55 years old who had recovered from COVID-19. The CDR3 runs from the conserved cysteine through the conserved F or W. A D gene is named only where the DNA matches it firmly. Some rows mark clone size as missing; the rest say once, few, many or name a class of expanded clone.

15 TRBJ2-7 TRBV11-3 . TRBD1 TGTGCCAGCAGCTTAGAAGGGACAGGGGGCGGTGAGCAGTACTTC CASSLEGTGGGEQYF
12 TRBJ2-1 TRBV10-2 . . TGCGCCAGCAGTGAGGCGGGGAATGAGCAGTTCTTC CASSEAGNEQFF
16 TRBJ1-3 TRBV9 . . TGTGCCAGCAGCCCTGACGGACACTCGTCTGGAAACACCATATATTTT CASSPDGHSSGNTIYF
14 TRBJ1-2 TRBV19 . . TGTGCCAGTAGTATAGAACCTCGGAACTATGGCTACACCTTC CASSIEPRNYGYTF
13 TRBJ2-3 TRBV30 . . TGTGCCTGGAGTGTCTCAGGGACAGATACGCAGTATTTT CAWSVSGTDTQYF
15 TRBJ1-1 TRBV6-5 . . TGTGCCAGCAGTTTAGCGGACACAAGGAACACTGAAGCTTTCTTT CASSLADTRNTEAFF
13 TRBJ1-3 TRBV15 . . TGTGCCACCAACACCCTTCTGGGAAACACCATATATTTT CATNTLLGNTIYF
14 TRBJ1-2 TRBV7-9 few . TGTGCCAGCAGCAGCATGGGTGGGGGGTCTGGCTACACCTTC CASSSMGGGSGYTF
15 TRBJ2-7 TRBV27 . . TGTGCCAGCAGTTCCATCCGGGACACCTCCTACGAGCAGTACTTC CASSSIRDTSYEQYF
12 TRBJ2-1 TRBV7-9 . . TGTGCCAGCAGTCCCACTAGGACTGAGCAGTTCTTC CASSPTRTEQFF
15 TRBJ2-7 TRBV19 . . TGTGCCAGTAGTATTCTTGCGGGGATCACCTACGAGCAGTACTTC CASSILAGITYEQYF